This TCR beta chain emerged from a study of cytomegalovirus exposure and HLA in healthy donors. Study results and caveats: Later examination showed HLA-associated TCR beta chains had greater clonal expansion than equally common others. A later analysis linked around 17,000 TCR beta sequences to HLA alleles at 0.05 false discovery rate.

V lost 4 bases, J lost 5 bases, and 8 bases lay in between. Germline V gene lookup returns CDR1 WSHSY and CDR2 SAAADI. This CDR3 contains 12 residues. A note on this clone: What it recognizes is unknown.

PCR primers comprised 60 Vbeta and 13 Jbeta primers. Clones were sequenced by immunoSEQ multiplex PCR, and TCRdb holds only the in-frame ones, with some missing. The sample records roughly 190,000 clones, 62% being singletons. The clonotype comes from a man aged 40-49 years in good health and CMV-seronegative. V and J are TRBV10-2 and TRBJ1-1; perhaps TRBD1 as D (5 bases). Sequencing input: PBMCs. CDR3 residues: CASSGGDTEAFF. In nucleotides, the CDR3 is TGCGCCAGCAGTGGGGGGGATACTGAAGCTTTCTTT.